This T cell receptor (beta chain) was observed in a study of CD8+ T cells in alopecia areata. This clone was counted a few times. Other DNA sequences in the same sample also yield this CDR3. The germline V gene encodes CDR1 SGDLS and CDR2 YYNGEE. The CDR3 has 14 amino acids. J was trimmed by 8 bases and V by 0 bases; bases with no gene match: 0. Treatment described: oral pan-JAK inhibitor, 5-10 mg twice daily. Extracted from the samples, RNA was reverse transcribed into cDNA to serve as the sequencing template. Profiled with immunoSEQ multiplex PCR; TCRdb holds only in-frame clones, not every one. This table holds about 250,000 clones, 60% found once.

This specimen was CD4+ T cells sorted from blood, taken at roughly week 52, from a patient treated with tofacitinib. The source is a human donor with alopecia areata. V and J are TRBV9 and TRBJ1-6; 9 bases are shared with TRBD1. The CDR3 nucleotides are TGTGCCAGCAGCGTAGGGACAGGGGATTCACCCCTCCACTTT. Protein sequence: CASSVGTGDSPLHF.